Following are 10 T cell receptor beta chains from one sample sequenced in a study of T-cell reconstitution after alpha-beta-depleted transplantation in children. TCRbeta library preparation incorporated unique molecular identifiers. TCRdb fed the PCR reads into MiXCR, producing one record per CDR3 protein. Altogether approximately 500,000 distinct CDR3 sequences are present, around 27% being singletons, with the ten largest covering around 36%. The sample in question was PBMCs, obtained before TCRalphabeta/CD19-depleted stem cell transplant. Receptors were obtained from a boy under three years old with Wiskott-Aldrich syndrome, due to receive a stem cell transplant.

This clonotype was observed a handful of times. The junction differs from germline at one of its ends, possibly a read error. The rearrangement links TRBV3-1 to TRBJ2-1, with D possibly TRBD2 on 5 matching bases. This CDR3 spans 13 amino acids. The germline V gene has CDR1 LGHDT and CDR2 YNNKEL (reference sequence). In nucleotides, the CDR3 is TGTGCCTCCAGGACTCTCGGGTCCAATGACCAGTTCTTC. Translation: CASRTLGSNDQFF.

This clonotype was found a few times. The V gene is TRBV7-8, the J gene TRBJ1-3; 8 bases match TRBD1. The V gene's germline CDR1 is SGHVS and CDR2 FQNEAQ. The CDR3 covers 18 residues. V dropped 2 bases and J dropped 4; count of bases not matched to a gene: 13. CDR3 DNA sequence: TGTGCCAGCAGCTTAACCGGACAGGGAAGCATAACAGGAAACACCATATATTTT. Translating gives CASSLTGQGSITGNTIYF.

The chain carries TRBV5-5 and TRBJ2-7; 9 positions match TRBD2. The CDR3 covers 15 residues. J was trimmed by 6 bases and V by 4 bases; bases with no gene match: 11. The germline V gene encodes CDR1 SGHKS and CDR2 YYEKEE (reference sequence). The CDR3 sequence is CASSVPGREGGEQYF. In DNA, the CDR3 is TGTGCCAGCAGCGTACCCGGGCGGGAGGGCGGCGAGCAGTACTTC.

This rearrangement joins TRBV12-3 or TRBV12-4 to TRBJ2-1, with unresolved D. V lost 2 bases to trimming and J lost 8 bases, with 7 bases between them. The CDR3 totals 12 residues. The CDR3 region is CASSLFGHEQFF. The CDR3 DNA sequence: TGTGCCAGCAGTTTATTTGGGCATGAGCAGTTCTTC.

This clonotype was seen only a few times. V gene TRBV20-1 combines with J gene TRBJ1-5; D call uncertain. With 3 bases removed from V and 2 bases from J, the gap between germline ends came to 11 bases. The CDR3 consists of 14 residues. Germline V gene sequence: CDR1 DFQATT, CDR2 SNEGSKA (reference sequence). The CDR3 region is CSARGRYGNQPQHF. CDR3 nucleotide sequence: TGCAGTGCTAGGGGCCGTTATGGCAATCAGCCCCAGCATTTT.

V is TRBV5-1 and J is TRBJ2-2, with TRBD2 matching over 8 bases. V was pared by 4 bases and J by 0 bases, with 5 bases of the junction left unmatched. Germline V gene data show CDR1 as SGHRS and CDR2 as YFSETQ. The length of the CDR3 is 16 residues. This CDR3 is CASSKLAVANTGELFF. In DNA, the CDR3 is TGCGCCAGCAGCAAACTAGCGGTAGCGAACACCGGGGAGCTGTTTTTT.

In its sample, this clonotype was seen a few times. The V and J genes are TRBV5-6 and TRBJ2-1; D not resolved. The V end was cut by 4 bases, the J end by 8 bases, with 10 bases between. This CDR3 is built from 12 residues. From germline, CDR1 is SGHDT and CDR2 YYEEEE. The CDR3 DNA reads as TGTGCCAGCAGCCTAAACGCCTATGAGCAGTTCTTC. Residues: CASSLNAYEQFF.

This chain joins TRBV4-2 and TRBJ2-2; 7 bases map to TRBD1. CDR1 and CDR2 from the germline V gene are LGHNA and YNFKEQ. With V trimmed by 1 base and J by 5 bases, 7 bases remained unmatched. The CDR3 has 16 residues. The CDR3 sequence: CASSQASDRETGELFF. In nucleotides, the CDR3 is TGTGCCAGCAGCCAAGCCAGTGACAGGGAAACCGGGGAGCTGTTTTTT.

The CDR3 spells CAWSGGLYGYTF. In nucleotides, the CDR3 is TGTGCCTGGAGTGGGGGACTCTATGGCTACACCTTC. The chain has TRBV30 and TRBJ1-2, with D possibly TRBD1 on 5 matching bases. V lost 1 base to trimming and J lost 4 bases, with 7 bases between them. The germline V gene has CDR1 GTSNPN and CDR2 SVGIG (reference sequence). The CDR3 consists of 12 residues.

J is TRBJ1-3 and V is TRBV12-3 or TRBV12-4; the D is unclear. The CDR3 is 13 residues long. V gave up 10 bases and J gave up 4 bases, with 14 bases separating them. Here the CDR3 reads CAIYKTGGNTIYF. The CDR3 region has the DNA TGTGCCATATACAAGACCGGGGGAAACACCATATATTTT.